The TCR beta chain under discussion was sequenced for a study of radiotherapy plus CTLA-4 blockade in lung cancer. Across the whole study: Objective responses occurred in 15% to 20% of patients; around 30% had disease control.

The CDR3 loop spans 16 amino acids. The V and J ends lost 3 bases and 5 bases, in that order; junction bases with no gene match: 8. CDR1 is SGDLS, CDR2 YYNGEE, per germline. The protocol was immunoSEQ multiplex PCR, while the TCRdb copy is restricted to in-frame clones and leaves out a portion. The table has around 100,000 clones, approximately 77% seen once. This TCR was recovered from a human donor with non-small cell lung cancer that progressed on radiotherapy plus ipilimumab. Some clones in this sample may be carry-over from other donors' samples. The V gene is TRBV9, the J gene TRBJ2-3; 11 bases map to TRBD2. The material sequenced was peripheral blood, taken from a patient treated with radiotherapy plus ipilimumab. The CDR3 sequence: CASSAGTSGLQDTQYF. The CDR3 bases are TGTGCCAGCAGCGCCGGGACTAGCGGACTGCAAGATACGCAGTATTTT.